This T cell receptor (beta chain) stems from a study of T cell responses to AZD1222 COVID-19 vaccine. General study findings and limits: Within unmutated variant regions lay the reported targets of nearly half of spike-specific TCRs.

The protocol was immunoSEQ multiplex PCR, while the TCRdb copy is restricted to in-frame clones and leaves out a portion. The table has 100,000 to 120,000 clones, about 86% seen once. The CDR3 runs 13 residues. After removal of 9 bases from V and 6 bases from J, the junction contained 8 bases not matched to a gene. CDR1 is SGHTS, CDR2 YDEGEE, per germline. A note on this clone: The antigen is undetermined.

This TCR derives from an adult in good health. The sequenced sample was peripheral blood, obtained on day 0 of AZD1222 vaccination. The V call is TRBV5-8, the J call TRBJ2-5; TRBD1 matches 10 bases. The CDR3 here is CANAGTGEKTQYF. The CDR3 DNA sequence: TGTGCCAACGCCGGGACAGGGGAAAAGACCCAGTACTTC. The full variable domain, rest sourced from reference TRBV5-8 and TRBJ2-5, is EAGVTQSPTHLIKTRGQQATLRCSPISGHTSVYWYQQALGLGLQFLLWYDEGEERNRGNFPPRFSGRQFPNYSSELNVNALELEDSALYLCANAGTGEKTQYFGPGTRLLVL.